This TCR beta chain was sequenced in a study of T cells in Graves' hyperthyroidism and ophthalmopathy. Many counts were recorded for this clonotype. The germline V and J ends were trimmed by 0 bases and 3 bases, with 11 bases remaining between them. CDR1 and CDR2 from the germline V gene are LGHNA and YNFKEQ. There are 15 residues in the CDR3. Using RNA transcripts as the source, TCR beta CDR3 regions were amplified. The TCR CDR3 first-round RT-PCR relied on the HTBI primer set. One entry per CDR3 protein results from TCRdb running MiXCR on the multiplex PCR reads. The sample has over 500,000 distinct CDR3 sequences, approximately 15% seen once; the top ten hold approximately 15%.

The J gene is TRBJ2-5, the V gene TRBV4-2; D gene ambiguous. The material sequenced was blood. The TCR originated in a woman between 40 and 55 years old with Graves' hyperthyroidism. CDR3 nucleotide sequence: TGTGCCAGCAGCCAAGAATCCCATCCCAAAGAGACCCAGTACTTC. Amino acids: CASSQESHPKETQYF.